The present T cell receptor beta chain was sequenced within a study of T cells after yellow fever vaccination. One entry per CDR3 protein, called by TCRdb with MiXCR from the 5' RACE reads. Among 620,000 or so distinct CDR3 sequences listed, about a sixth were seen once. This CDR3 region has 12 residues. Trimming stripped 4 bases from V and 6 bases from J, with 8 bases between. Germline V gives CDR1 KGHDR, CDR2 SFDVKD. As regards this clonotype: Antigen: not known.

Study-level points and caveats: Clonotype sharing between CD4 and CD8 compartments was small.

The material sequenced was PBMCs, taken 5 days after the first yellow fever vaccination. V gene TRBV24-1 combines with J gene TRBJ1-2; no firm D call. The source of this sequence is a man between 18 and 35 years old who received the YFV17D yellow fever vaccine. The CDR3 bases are TGTGCCACCAGTGACCACCGCGATGGCTACACCTTC. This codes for CATSDHRDGYTF.